This T cell receptor beta chain is from a study of molecular identifiers for immune sequencing clone quantification (dated by TCRdb to the late 2010s). For context, the study as a whole: For a replicate experiment, RNA from around 20,000 or 99,000 naive CD8 T cells was divided into five aliquots, and four of the five aliquots were sequenced. The study was a methods study using CD8 T cells to benchmark molecular-identifier clustering-based TCR repertoire sequencing (MIDCIRS) and TCR RNA copy counting.

Libraries of naive CD8 T cells were generated from roughly 21,000 to 960,000 sorted cells, with 10%, 30% or 50% of the purified RNA used. Naive CD8 T cells, defined as CD8+CD4-CCR7+CD45RA+, were FACS-sorted into RLT Plus buffer on a BD FACSAria II. Roughly ten TCR copies' worth of Jurkat RNA were spiked into roughly 18,000-1,000,000 naive CD8 T cell samples to test detection sensitivity. Enrichment of CD8 T cells was done with RosetteSep CD8+ T Cell Enrichment Cocktail plus Ficoll-Paque, and ACK red cell lysis came afterward. There are 15 amino acids in the CDR3, from cysteine to phenylalanine inclusive. This entry keeps only the CDR3 DNA: 45 bases, framed from base 1. The CDR1 and CDR2 encoded by the germline V gene (reference sequence) are SEHNR and FQNEAQ. Trimming takes 5 bases off V and 4 bases off J; junction bases not matched to a gene: 5. The library came from PCR. TCRdb lists the instrument as Illumina HiSeq 4000. Bulk TCR libraries were made following a previously described method, with the TCR primers given in Table S5. Purification of total RNA was performed with the Qiagen AllPrep DNA/RNA kit. Before analysis, reads from multiple sequencing runs of one library were combined. Per the authors' processing: Reads were retained only if the reads had an exact TCR constant sequence, and the retained reads were trimmed to 150 nt and grouped according to their 12-nt molecular barcodes. Reads within each barcode group were sub-clustered using a 15% Levenshtein threshold, and quality-weighted consensus sequences were constructed for each RNA molecule. Non-functional sequences were excluded, and lower-count sequences lying one edit away from another sequence were also excluded. Barcode sub-clusters with fewer than 20% of the maximum read count were removed, based on fitting two negative binomial distributions. The raw public reads went through TCRdb reprocessing: fastp at Q25, MiXCR clone calling, in-frame beta chains kept. Identical CDR3 proteins give one entry, which carries the most common genes and DNA. The V and J calls, along with clone size, are taken from TCRdb and not from the paper's own processing. The sample profile shows 250,000 to 350,000 distinct CDR3 sequences; around a fifth of them were found once. Approximately 0.84% of the sample is in the top ten clones.

This clonotype was seen many times. This receptor's antigen is unknown. Within one base of it there is no much larger clone, and no base qualities were kept. Findings and caveats that apply to the study as a whole: Highly expanded clone sizes could be underestimated if identical TCR molecules share a barcode. Spiked-in Jurkat TCR RNA equivalent to a single cell was reported to be detectable even among over 800,000 naive CD8 T cells. Clones above 20 RNA copies held over 97% of molecules in CMV-specific effector cells but under 1% in naive cells. The naive libraries included spiked-in Jurkat TCR RNA (roughly 11 copies' worth), and this RNA is not part of the donor repertoire. When barcode sub-clustering was left out, chimeric consensus sequences inflated TCR diversity, with chimeras reaching as high as 47%. Modeling indicated approximately 3.2 TCR RNA copies recovered per cell, compared with 7.5 to 10 by digital PCR, which implies a capture efficiency of approximately 30%.

Sequencing input: naive CD8+ T cells from blood, with Jurkat cell RNA spiked in. The cell subset or site label, as the study defines it: FACS-sorted CD8+CD4-CCR7+CD45RA+ naive T cells. The rearrangement combines TRBV7-9 with TRBJ1-4; 9 of the junction bases match TRBD1. The sequence derives from a human donor in good health. Some libraries in this study had Jurkat cell RNA spiked in. Here the CDR3 is given as CASSPPGQGNEKLFF. In nucleotide form, the sequence is TGTGCCAGCAGCCCTCCGGGACAGGGTAATGAAAAACTGTTTTTT.